Listed here are 32 T cell receptor beta chains from one sample, sequenced in a study of T cell clones after liver transplantation. Assay used: immunoSEQ multiplex PCR; TCRdb lists only in-frame clones, some missing. The sample has tens of thousands of clones, 80% to 90% seen once. Here the sequenced sample was CD8+ T cells from blood, taken 12 months after liver transplant. The receptors were sampled from a human patient who received a liver transplant. The graft donor may have contributed some T cells.

CDR3 in DNA: TGTGCCAGCAGCCCAGGGTGGCAGGGGGATCAAGAGACCCAGTACTTC. It codes for CASSPGWQGDQETQYF. The rearrangement uses TRBV7-2 and TRBJ2-5; 7 nucleotides match TRBD1. V lost 5 bases to trimming and J lost 2 bases; unmatched junction nucleotides: 11. CDR1 is SGHTA and CDR2 is FQGNSA in the germline V gene. The CDR3 is made up of 16 amino acids.

This clone occurred a few times. The chain employs TRBV28 and TRBJ2-7, with D possibly matching TRBD2 (5 bases). The V end lost 10 bases, the J end lost 5 bases, and 6 bases lay between the germline ends. The CDR3 sequence is 9 residues long. CDR1 is MDHEN and CDR2 is SYDVKM in the germline V gene. CDR3 DNA: TGTGCCACCGGGGACGAGCAGTACTTC. Its protein product is CATGDEQYF.

DNA of the CDR3: TGTGCCAGCAGTTACTCGGTAGGGTATGACTATGGCTACACCTTC. This codes for CASSYSVGYDYGYTF. This sequence joins TRBV6-6 and TRBJ1-2; D ambiguous. The CDR3 length is 15 residues. The germline V gene encodes CDR1 MNHNY and CDR2 SVGAGI (reference sequence). With 0 bases removed from V and 3 bases from J, the gap between germline ends came to 11 bases.

The J gene is TRBJ2-7, the V gene TRBV27, with TRBD1 matching 10 bases. Germline CDR1 reads MNHEY; CDR2 reads SMNVEV (reference sequence). CDR3 size: 14 residues. Germline trimming cut 5 bases from V and 3 bases from J; bases unmatched to any gene: 4. The CDR3 reads CASSPGTGDYEQYF. Written as DNA, the CDR3 is TGTGCCAGCAGTCCCGGGACAGGGGACTACGAGCAGTACTTC.

V is TRBV10-3 and J is TRBJ2-1; possible D gene TRBD2, 6 bases. This CDR3 comprises 16 residues. Deletions cut 4 bases from V and 7 bases from J, with 20 bases between. The germline CDR1 and CDR2 sequences are ENHRY and SYGVKD. Written as DNA, the CDR3 is TGTGCCATCAGTGCGTTTAGGGAGGATAATAGGAATGAGCAGTTCTTC. Translated, it gives CAISAFREDNRNEQFF.

The CDR3 is CAWSPVDSIYEQYF. Written as DNA, the CDR3 is TGTGCCTGGAGTCCAGTCGACAGCATCTACGAGCAGTACTTC. This rearrangement joins TRBV30 to TRBJ2-7; tentative D call: TRBD1 (5 bases). Deletions cut 2 bases from V and 3 bases from J, with 14 bases between. The CDR3 has 14 amino acids. The germline V gene has CDR1 GTSNPN and CDR2 SVGIG (reference sequence).

The chain couples TRBV27 to TRBJ2-1; 11 positions agree with TRBD2. The CDR3 has 16 residues. Losses at the gene ends were 5 bases for V and 8 bases for J; bases not matched to a gene: 11. The germline V gene has CDR1 MNHEY and CDR2 SMNVEV (reference sequence). DNA of the CDR3: TGTGCCAGCAGTACGACTAGCGGGATGATATTCGATGAGCAGTTCTTC. This translates into CASSTTSGMIFDEQFF.

The chain recombines TRBV4-1 with TRBJ2-2, with TRBD2 matching over 7 bases. The germline CDR1 and CDR2 sequences are MGHRA and YSYEKL. Germline trimming cut 3 bases from V and 4 bases from J; bases unmatched to any gene: 17. This CDR3 has 19 amino acids. CDR3 bases: TGCGCCAGCAGCCAGATGGGGACTACCCTGGCGACTTCCACCGGGGAGCTGTTTTTT. This sequence encodes CASSQMGTTLATSTGELFF.

This sequence joins TRBV27 and TRBJ1-1; D gene ambiguous. The CDR3 is 14 residues long. Germline values: CDR1 MNHEY, CDR2 SMNVEV (reference sequence). V gave up 3 bases and J gave up 1 base, with 9 bases separating them. The CDR3 loop reads CASSLWPGNTEAFF. The CDR3 DNA sequence: TGTGCCAGCAGTTTGTGGCCGGGGAACACTGAAGCTTTCTTT.

The chain combines TRBV6-1 with TRBJ2-1; TRBD2 is a possible D gene (5 bases). The germline V gene encodes CDR1 MNHNS and CDR2 SASEGT. The CDR3 has 17 residues. V was cut by 4 bases and J by 3 bases, with 19 bases left in between. The CDR3 region has the DNA TGTGCCAGCAGTGGGCCCGAGGGTCGCGGAGACTACAATGAGCAGTTCTTC. Residues: CASSGPEGRGDYNEQFF.

V usage is TRBV7-9 and J usage is TRBJ1-1, with TRBD1 as a possible D gene (5 bases). The CDR3 spans 16 residues. The V end lost 5 bases, the J end lost 7 bases, and 23 bases lay between the germline ends. CDR1 is SEHNR and CDR2 is FQNEAQ in the germline V gene (reference sequence). The DNA for the CDR3 is TGTGCCAGCAGCCCCCTTCCCGGGGGAGACAGTGTTGAAGCTTTCTTT. Translation: CASSPLPGGDSVEAFF.

This chain joins TRBV6-6 and TRBJ1-2, with 9 bases aligning to TRBD1. The CDR3 has 13 residues. The germline CDR1 and CDR2 sequences are MNHNY and SVGAGI (reference sequence). Trimming took 5 bases from V and 9 from J; bases not matched to a gene: 7. DNA for the CDR3: TGTGCCAGCAGTGCGGGACAGGGTAGCCGCTACACCTTC. Translating gives CASSAGQGSRYTF.

The rearrangement uses TRBV5-4 and TRBJ2-2; 15 bases match TRBD2. V was pared by 4 bases and J by 3 bases, with 7 bases of the junction left unmatched. CDR1 is SGHNT and CDR2 is YYREEE in the germline V gene (reference sequence). The CDR3 extends over 18 amino acids. CDR3 coding DNA: TGTGCCAGCAGCATCGGACTAGCGGGAGGGATTGACACCGGGGAGCTGTTTTTT. Encoded protein: CASSIGLAGGIDTGELFF.

This clone was recorded once. V gene TRBV27 combines with J gene TRBJ2-1, with D unresolved. Germline V gene data show CDR1 as MNHEY and CDR2 as SMNVEV (reference sequence). This CDR3 has 14 residues. V lost 6 bases, J lost 0 bases, and 9 bases lay in between. The CDR3 sequence: CASRVDISYNEQFF. The CDR3 region has the DNA TGTGCCAGCAGGGTTGACATCTCCTACAATGAGCAGTTCTTC.

The V call is TRBV28, the J call TRBJ1-5; maybe TRBD1 (5 bases). Germline V gives CDR1 MDHEN, CDR2 SYDVKM. V was trimmed by 8 bases and J by 7 bases, leaving 15 bases between them. The CDR3 length is 13 residues. As DNA, the CDR3 is TGTGCCAGCTTTGTGGGAGGGGCCCAGCCCCAGCATTTT. This encodes CASFVGGAQPQHF.

The rearrangement joins TRBV29-1 to TRBJ2-3; 11 bases match TRBD2. The germline gives CDR1 SQVTM, CDR2 ANQGSEA. This CDR3 has 19 residues. J was trimmed by 0 bases and V by 1 base; bases with no gene match: 12. The CDR3 loop reads CSVEGFGTGTSGSTDTQYF. The CDR3 coding sequence is TGCAGCGTTGAAGGGTTTGGGACGGGGACTAGCGGAAGCACAGATACGCAGTATTTT.

V and J are TRBV9 and TRBJ2-4; 8 nucleotides align to TRBD1. The germline V gene encodes CDR1 SGDLS and CDR2 YYNGEE. The trim removed 2 bases at V and 8 bases at J, leaving 9 bases unmatched. The CDR3 is made up of 15 amino acids. CDR3 amino acids: CASSVMDRERDIQYF. CDR3 sequence (DNA): TGTGCCAGCAGCGTCATGGACAGGGAGAGGGACATTCAGTACTTC.

This clone was counted a single time. The chain employs TRBV18 and TRBJ1-2, with D unclear. Trimming cost V 3 bases and J 2 bases, with 16 bases left between them. Germline V CDR1 and CDR2: KGHSH, LQKENI. The CDR3 totals 16 residues. The CDR3 is CASSPLAGGRNYGYTF. CDR3 in DNA: TGTGCCAGCTCACCCCTCGCCGGCGGACGGAACTATGGCTACACCTTC.

CDR3 DNA sequence: TGTGCCAGTAGCCCCGACTATAGCTCCTACAATGAGCAGTTCTTC. Translated: CASSPDYSSYNEQFF. The chain couples TRBV19 to TRBJ2-1; D might be TRBD2 (5 bases). The CDR3 loop spans 15 amino acids. Trimming removed 6 bases from V and 0 bases from J, with 12 bases in between. CDR1 is LNHDA and CDR2 is SQIVND in the germline V gene (reference sequence).

The V call is TRBV11-2, the J call TRBJ1-2; 7 bases align to TRBD1. The CDR3 totals 13 residues. The trim removed 1 base at V and 6 bases at J, leaving 2 bases unmatched. CDR1 is SGHAT and CDR2 is FQNNGV in the germline V gene. The DNA for the CDR3 is TGTGCCAGCAGCTTAGGAGGGGGCCATGGCTACACCTTC. Translated: CASSLGGGHGYTF.

This chain connects TRBV6-1 to TRBJ1-4; no reliable D call. The CDR3 has 17 amino acids. Trimming removed 2 bases at V and 3 bases at J, with 16 bases between. Germline CDR1 reads MNHNS; CDR2 reads SASEGT. This chain's CDR3 is CASSEPHFSLSNEKLFF. In nucleotides, the CDR3 is TGTGCCAGCAGTGAACCCCACTTCTCCCTTTCTAATGAAAAACTGTTTTTT.

The gene calls are TRBV7-6 and TRBJ2-7; 12 positions agree with TRBD1. Trimming removed 6 bases from V and 7 bases from J; junction bases left unmatched: 7. This CDR3 comprises 14 residues. Looked up from germline, CDR1 is SGHVS and CDR2 is FNYEAQ. The CDR3 here is CASSPRDRGQEQYF. CDR3 nucleotides: TGTGCCAGCAGTCCCCGGGACAGGGGGCAAGAGCAGTACTTC. Complete variable domain (other parts from reference TRBV7-6 and TRBJ2-7): GAGVSQSPRYKVTKRGQDVALRCDPISGHVSLYWYRQALGQGPEFLTYFNYEAQQDKSGLPNDRFSAERPEGSISTLTIQRTEQRDSAMYRCASSPRDRGQEQYFGPGTRLTVT.

This sequence joins TRBV2 and TRBJ1-5; D is uncertain. V was pared by 4 bases and J by 0 bases, with 4 bases between. CDR1 SNHLY and CDR2 FYNNEI come from the germline V gene. The CDR3 has 13 residues. The CDR3 DNA reads TGTGCCAGCAGTGGGTTTAGCAATCAGCCCCAGCATTTT. It codes for CASSGFSNQPQHF.

This rearrangement joins TRBV9 to TRBJ2-3; 8 positions match TRBD2. CDR1 is SGDLS, CDR2 YYNGEE, per germline. The V segment lost 3 bases and the J segment 4 bases; nucleotides outside the gene matches: 1. This CDR3 spans 13 amino acids. For the CDR3, the DNA is TGTGCCAGCAGCGAAGCGGGAGCAGATACGCAGTATTTT. As protein: CASSEAGADTQYF.

CDR3 nucleotides: TGTGCCAGCAGCCAGGGACAGGCCAACTATGGCTACACCTTC. Its translation is CASSQGQANYGYTF. The genes are TRBV11-2 and TRBJ1-2, with 8 positions matching TRBD1. V shed 5 bases, J shed 2 bases, and the junction held 4 bases outside the gene matches. There are 14 residues in the CDR3. Germline loops: CDR1 SGHAT, CDR2 FQNNGV.

This chain joins TRBV27 and TRBJ2-1; perhaps TRBD1 as D (6 bases). Trimming took 5 bases from V and 9 from J, leaving 14 bases between them. The CDR3 spans 13 residues. Germline V gives CDR1 MNHEY, CDR2 SMNVEV (reference sequence). Here the CDR3 reads CASSAQGSREQFF. CDR3 sequence (DNA): TGTGCCAGCAGTGCACAGGGTTCCCGTGAGCAGTTCTTC.

The V and J genes are TRBV29-1 and TRBJ2-1; 8 nucleotides align to TRBD1. V was clipped by 2 bases and J by 5 bases; unmatched bases: 14. The CDR3 consists of 17 residues. Germline V gene lookup returns CDR1 SQVTM and CDR2 ANQGSEA. CDR3 residues: CSVETPGGSSADNEQFF. CDR3 nucleotides: TGCAGCGTTGAAACCCCAGGGGGCTCCTCAGCGGACAATGAGCAGTTCTTC.

J is TRBJ1-5 and V is TRBV19, with D tentatively TRBD1 (6 bases). Germline V gene lookup returns CDR1 LNHDA and CDR2 SQIVND (reference sequence). Trimming took off 6 bases at V and 0 bases at J, with 9 bases between the two ends. CDR3 length: 14 residues. This CDR3 is CASSTTGSNQPQHF. The CDR3 region has the DNA TGTGCCAGTAGCACGACAGGTAGCAATCAGCCCCAGCATTTT. Together with reference TRBV19 and TRBJ1-5, the CDR3 gives the full variable domain: DGGITQSPKYLFRKEGQNVTLSCEQNLNHDAMYWYRQDPGQGLRLIYYSQIVNDFQKGDIAEGYSVSREKKESFPLTVTSAQKNPTAFYLCASSTTGSNQPQHFGDGTRLSIL.

The genes are TRBV27 and TRBJ2-7, with 8 nucleotides matching TRBD1. Unmatched junction bases numbered 8, after V lost 5 bases and J lost 5 bases. The CDR3 is 14 residues long. The germline V gene encodes CDR1 MNHEY and CDR2 SMNVEV (reference sequence). The CDR3 loop reads CASSLRTGKDEQYF. CDR3 nucleotide sequence: TGTGCCAGCAGTCTAAGGACAGGGAAGGACGAGCAGTACTTC.

The genes are TRBV2 and TRBJ2-2; 8 bases fit TRBD2. Germline assignment: CDR1 SNHLY and CDR2 FYNNEI. The CDR3 is 16 amino acids. V was clipped by 2 bases and J by 6 bases; unmatched bases: 8. CDR3 in DNA: TGTGCCAGCAGTGAAAGGGGGGGACTAGGTCCCGGGGAGCTGTTTTTT. As protein: CASSERGGLGPGELFF.

The rearrangement links TRBV27 to TRBJ2-1, with 9 bases matching TRBD1. The CDR3 runs 14 residues. V trimming: 5 bases; J trimming: 8 bases; junction bases outside the gene matches: 7. Germline V gene sequence: CDR1 MNHEY, CDR2 SMNVEV (reference sequence). CDR3 DNA: TGTGCCAGCAGTCCGGGACAGGGAGACCATGAGCAGTTCTTC. This translates into CASSPGQGDHEQFF.

The chain combines TRBV7-6 with TRBJ1-1, with a possible D match to TRBD1 (6 bases). There are 16 residues in the CDR3. Germline V CDR1 and CDR2: SGHVS, FNYEAQ. Trimming removed 1 base from V and 5 bases from J, with 17 bases in between. The CDR3 DNA is TGTGCCAGCAGCTTAGGTAACGAGGGGGGCAGGACTGAAGCTTTCTTT. This sequence encodes CASSLGNEGGRTEAFF.